This TCR beta chain stems from a study of blood T cell repertoires in COVID-19. Study-wide context: From T cells, B-cell-depleted T cells, or PBMCs came the material, which was cDNA or gDNA.

Between the trimmed V and J ends, which lost 6 bases and 6 bases, there was a span of 11 bases. Germline lookup yields CDR1 SNHLY and CDR2 FYNNEI. CDR3 length: 13 residues. Authors' analysis steps: Using reference gene primer amplification, nucleated cell counts were estimated. Clones were sequenced by immunoSEQ multiplex PCR, and TCRdb holds only the in-frame ones, with some missing. The V and J calls and clone size were taken over from that table, and D and trimming were inferred from the DNA. The repertoire holds 150,000 to 200,000 clones, with 84% as singletons. This chain connects TRBV2 to TRBJ2-2; D is perhaps TRBD2 (5 bases). Sequenced sample: PBMCs or T cells enriched from blood (not recorded which). This sequence originates from a man in his fifties or sixties who had recovered from COVID-19. The CDR3 sequence is CASRELVSGELFF. The CDR3 DNA sequence: TGTGCCAGCAGAGAACTAGTATCCGGGGAGCTGTTTTTT.